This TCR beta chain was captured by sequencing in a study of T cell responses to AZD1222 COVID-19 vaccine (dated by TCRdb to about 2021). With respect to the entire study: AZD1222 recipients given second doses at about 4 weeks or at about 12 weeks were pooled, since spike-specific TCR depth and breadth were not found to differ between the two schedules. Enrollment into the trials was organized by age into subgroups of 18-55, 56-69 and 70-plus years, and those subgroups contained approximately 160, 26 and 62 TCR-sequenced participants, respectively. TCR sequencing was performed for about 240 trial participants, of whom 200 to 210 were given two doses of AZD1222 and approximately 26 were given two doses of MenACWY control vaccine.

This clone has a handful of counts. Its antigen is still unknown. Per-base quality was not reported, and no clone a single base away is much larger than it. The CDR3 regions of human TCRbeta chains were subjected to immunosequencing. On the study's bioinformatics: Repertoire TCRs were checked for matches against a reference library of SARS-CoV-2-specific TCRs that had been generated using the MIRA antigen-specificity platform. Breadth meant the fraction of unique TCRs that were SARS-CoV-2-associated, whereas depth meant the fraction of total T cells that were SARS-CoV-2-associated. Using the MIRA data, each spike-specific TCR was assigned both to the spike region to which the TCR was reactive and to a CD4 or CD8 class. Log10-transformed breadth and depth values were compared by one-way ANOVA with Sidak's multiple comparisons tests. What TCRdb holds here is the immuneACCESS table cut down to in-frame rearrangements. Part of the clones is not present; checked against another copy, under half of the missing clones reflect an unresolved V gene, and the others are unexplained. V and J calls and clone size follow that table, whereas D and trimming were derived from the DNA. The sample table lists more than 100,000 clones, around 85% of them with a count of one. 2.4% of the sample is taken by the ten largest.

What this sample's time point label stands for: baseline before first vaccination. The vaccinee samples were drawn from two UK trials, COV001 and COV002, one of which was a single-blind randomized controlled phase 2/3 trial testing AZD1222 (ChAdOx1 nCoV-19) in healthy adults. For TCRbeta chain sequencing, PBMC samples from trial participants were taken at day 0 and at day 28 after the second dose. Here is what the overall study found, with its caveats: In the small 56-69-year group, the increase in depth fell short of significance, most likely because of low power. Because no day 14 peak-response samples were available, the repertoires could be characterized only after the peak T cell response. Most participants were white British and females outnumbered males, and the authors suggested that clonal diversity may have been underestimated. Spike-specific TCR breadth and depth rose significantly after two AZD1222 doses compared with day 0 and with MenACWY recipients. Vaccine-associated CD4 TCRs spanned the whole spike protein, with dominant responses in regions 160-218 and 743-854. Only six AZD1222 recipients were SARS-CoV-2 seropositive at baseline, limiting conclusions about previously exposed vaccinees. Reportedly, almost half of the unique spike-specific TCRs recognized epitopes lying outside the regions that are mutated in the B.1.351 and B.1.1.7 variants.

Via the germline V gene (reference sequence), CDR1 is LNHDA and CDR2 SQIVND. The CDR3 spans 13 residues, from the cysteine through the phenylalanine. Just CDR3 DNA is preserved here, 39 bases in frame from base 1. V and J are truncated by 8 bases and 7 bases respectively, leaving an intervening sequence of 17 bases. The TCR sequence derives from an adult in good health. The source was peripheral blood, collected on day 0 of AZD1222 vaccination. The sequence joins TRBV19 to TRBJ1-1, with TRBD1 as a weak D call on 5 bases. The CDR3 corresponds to CASESQGLGEAFF. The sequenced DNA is TGTGCCAGTGAATCCCAGGGACTAGGTGAAGCTTTCTTT.